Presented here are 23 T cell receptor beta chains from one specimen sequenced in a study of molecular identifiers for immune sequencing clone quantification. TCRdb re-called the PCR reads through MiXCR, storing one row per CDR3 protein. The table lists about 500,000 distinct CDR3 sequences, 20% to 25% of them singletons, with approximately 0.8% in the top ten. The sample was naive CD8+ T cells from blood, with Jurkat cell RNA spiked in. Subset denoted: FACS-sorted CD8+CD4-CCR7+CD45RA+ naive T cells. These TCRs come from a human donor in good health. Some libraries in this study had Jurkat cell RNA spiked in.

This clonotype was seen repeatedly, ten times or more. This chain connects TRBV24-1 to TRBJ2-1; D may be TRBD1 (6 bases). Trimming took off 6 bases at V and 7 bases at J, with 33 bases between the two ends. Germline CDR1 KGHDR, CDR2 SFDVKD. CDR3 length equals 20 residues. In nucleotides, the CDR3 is TGTGCCACCAGTTCCCCTGTCTGGGGGCGCTTTGGGGAGCCTAAAAATGAGCAGTTCTTC. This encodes CATSSPVWGRFGEPKNEQFF.

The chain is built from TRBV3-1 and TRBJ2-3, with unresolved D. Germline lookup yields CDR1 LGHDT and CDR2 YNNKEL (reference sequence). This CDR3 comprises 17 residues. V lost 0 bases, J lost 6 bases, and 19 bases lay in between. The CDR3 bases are TGTGCCAGCAGCCAAGATCAGGTAAATCCCGGTGGGGATACGCAGTATTTT. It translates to CASSQDQVNPGGDTQYF.

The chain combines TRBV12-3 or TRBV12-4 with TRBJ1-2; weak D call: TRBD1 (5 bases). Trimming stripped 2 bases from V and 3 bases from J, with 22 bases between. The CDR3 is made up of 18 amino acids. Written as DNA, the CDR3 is TGTGCCAGCAGTTTATACCCCTCCGCCAGGGACTTGGACTATGGCTACACCTTC. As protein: CASSLYPSARDLDYGYTF.

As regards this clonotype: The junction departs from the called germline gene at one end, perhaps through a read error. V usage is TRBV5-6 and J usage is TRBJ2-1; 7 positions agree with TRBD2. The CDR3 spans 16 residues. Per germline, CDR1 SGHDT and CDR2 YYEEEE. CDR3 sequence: CASSWGGTFSHNEQFF. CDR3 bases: TGTGCCAGCAGCTGGGGGGGAACGTTCTCCCACAATGAGCAGTTCTTC.

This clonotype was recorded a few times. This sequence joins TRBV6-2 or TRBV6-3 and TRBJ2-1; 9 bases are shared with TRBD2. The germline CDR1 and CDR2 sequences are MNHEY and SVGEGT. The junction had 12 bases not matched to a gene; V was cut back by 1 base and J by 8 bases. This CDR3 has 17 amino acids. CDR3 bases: TGTGCCAGCAGTTACTTCATCGCGGGGGGGCCTTTGGATGAGCAGTTCTTC. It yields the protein CASSYFIAGGPLDEQFF.

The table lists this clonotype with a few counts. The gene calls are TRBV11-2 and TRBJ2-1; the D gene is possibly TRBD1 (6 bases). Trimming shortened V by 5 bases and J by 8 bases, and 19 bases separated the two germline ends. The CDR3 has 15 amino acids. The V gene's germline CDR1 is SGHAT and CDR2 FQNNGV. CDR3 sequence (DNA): TGTGCCAGCAGCCATCCCGGGGCAGGGGTTCATGAGCAGTTCTTC. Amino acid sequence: CASSHPGAGVHEQFF. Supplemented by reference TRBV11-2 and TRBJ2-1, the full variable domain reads EAGVAQSPRYKIIEKRQSVAFWCNPISGHATLYWYQQILGQGPKLLIQFQNNGVVDDSQLPKDRFSAERLKGVDSTLKIQPAKLEDSAVYLCASSHPGAGVHEQFFGPGTRLTVL.

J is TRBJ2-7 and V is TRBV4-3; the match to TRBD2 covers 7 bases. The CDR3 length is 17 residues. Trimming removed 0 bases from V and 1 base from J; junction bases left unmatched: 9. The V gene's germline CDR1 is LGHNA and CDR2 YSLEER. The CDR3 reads CASSQDPAGDLSYEQYF. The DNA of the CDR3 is TGCGCCAGCAGCCAAGATCCGGCGGGAGACTTGTCCTACGAGCAGTACTTC.

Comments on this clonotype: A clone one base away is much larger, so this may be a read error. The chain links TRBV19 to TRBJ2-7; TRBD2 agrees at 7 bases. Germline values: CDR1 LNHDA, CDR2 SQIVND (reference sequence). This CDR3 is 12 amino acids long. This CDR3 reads CASSYGRYGQYF. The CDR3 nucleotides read TGTGCCAGTAGCTACGGGAGGTACGGGCAGTACTTC.

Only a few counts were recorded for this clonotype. As DNA, the CDR3 is TGTGCCTCCGGGGCAGGGGGAGGTTGGACTGAAGCTTTCTTT. Protein product: CASGAGGGWTEAFF. V usage is TRBV28 and J usage is TRBJ1-1; 7 bases line up with TRBD1. The CDR3 extends over 14 amino acids. Germline lookup yields CDR1 MDHEN and CDR2 SYDVKM. V was pared by 11 bases and J by 5 bases, with 14 bases of the junction left unmatched.

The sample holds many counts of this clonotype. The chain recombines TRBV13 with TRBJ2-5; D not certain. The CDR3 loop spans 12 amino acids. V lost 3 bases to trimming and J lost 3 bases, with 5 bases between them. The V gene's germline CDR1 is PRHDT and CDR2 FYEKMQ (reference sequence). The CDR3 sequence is CASSFREETQYF. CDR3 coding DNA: TGTGCCAGCAGCTTTAGGGAAGAGACCCAGTACTTC.

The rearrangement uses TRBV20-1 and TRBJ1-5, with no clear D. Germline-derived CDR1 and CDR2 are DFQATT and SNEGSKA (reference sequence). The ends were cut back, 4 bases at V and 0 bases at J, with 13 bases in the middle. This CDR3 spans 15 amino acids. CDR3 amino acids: CSANSDYYSNQPQHF. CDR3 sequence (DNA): TGCAGTGCTAACTCCGACTACTATAGCAATCAGCCCCAGCATTTT.

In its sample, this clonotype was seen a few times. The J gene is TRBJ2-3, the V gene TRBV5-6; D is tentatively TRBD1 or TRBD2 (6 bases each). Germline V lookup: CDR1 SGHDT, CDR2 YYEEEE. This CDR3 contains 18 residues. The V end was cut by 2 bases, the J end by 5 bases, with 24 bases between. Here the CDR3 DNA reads TGTGCCAGCAGCTTAGGTTTATCAGGTTCGGGGGCCGAAGATACGCAGTATTTT. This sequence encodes CASSLGLSGSGAEDTQYF.

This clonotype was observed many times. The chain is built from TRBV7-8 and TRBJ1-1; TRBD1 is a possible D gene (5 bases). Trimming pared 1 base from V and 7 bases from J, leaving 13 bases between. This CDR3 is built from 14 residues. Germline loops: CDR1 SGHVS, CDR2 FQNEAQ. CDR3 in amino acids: CASSLGQPGGEAFF. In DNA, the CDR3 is TGTGCCAGCAGCTTAGGACAGCCGGGGGGTGAAGCTTTCTTT.

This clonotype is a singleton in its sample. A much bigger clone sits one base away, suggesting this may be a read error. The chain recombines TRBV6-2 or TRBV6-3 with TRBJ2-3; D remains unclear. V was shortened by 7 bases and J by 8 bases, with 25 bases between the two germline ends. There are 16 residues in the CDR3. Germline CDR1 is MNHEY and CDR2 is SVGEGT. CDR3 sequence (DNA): TGTGCCAGCAACGTACTCGGCCTGCCCCTCGAAGGTACGCAGTATTTT. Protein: CASNVLGLPLEGTQYF.

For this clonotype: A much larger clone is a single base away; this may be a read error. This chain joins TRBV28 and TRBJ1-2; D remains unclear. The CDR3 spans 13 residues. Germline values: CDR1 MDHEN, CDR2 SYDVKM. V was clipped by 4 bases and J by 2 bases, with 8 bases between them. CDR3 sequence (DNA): TGTGCCAGCAGTTCCGTGGAGAACTATGGCTACACCTTC. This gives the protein CASSSVENYGYTF.

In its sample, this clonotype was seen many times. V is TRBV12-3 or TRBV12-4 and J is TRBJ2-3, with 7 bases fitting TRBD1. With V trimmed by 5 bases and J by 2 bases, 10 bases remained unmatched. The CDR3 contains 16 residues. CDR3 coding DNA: TGTGCCAGCAGTCTGACGGGACAGAGCCTCACAGATACGCAGTATTTT. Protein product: CASSLTGQSLTDTQYF.

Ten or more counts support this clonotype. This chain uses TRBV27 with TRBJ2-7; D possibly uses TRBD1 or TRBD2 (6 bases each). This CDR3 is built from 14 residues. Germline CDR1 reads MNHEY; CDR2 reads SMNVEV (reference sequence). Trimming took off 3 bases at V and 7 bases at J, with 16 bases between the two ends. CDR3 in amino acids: CASSFVAGAGEQYF. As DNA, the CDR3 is TGTGCCAGCAGTTTCGTCGCAGGGGCGGGGGAGCAGTACTTC.

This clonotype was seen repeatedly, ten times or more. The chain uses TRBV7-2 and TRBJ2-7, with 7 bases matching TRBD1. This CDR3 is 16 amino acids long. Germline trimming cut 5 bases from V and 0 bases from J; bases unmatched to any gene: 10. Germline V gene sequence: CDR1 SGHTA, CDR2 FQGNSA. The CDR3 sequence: CASSPRTGPSSYEQYF. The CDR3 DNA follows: TGTGCCAGCAGCCCGAGGACAGGCCCGAGCTCCTACGAGCAGTACTTC.

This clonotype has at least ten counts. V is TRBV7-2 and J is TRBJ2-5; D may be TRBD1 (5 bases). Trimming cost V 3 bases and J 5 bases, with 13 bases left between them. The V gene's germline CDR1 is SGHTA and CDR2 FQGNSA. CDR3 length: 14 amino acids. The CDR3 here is CASSLGPGLETQYF. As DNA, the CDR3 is TGTGCCAGCAGCTTGGGCCCAGGGCTTGAGACCCAGTACTTC. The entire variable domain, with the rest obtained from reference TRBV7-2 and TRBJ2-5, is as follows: GAGVSQSPSNKVTEKGKDVELRCDPISGHTALYWYRQSLGQGLEFLIYFQGNSAPDKSGLPSDRFSAERTGGSVSTLTIQRTQQEDSAVYLCASSLGPGLETQYFGPGTRLLVL.

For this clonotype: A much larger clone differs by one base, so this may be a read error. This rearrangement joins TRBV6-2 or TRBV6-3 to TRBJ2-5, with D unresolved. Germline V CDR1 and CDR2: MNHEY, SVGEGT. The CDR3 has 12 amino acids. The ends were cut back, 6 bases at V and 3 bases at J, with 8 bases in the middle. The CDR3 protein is CASRRIEETQYF. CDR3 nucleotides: TGTGCCAGCAGGAGGATAGAAGAGACCCAGTACTTC.

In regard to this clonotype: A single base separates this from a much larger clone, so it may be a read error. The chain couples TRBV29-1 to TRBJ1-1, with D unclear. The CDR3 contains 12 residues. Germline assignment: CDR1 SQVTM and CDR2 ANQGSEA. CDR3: CGVEVISLEAFF. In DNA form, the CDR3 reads TGCGGCGTTGAAGTGATCAGCCTTGAAGCTTTCTTT.

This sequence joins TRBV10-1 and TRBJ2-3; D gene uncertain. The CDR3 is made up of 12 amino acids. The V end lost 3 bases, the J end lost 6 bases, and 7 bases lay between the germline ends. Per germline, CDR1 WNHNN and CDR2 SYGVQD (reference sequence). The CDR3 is CASSDPADTQYF. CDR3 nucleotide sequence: TGCGCCAGCAGTGACCCCGCGGATACGCAGTATTTT.

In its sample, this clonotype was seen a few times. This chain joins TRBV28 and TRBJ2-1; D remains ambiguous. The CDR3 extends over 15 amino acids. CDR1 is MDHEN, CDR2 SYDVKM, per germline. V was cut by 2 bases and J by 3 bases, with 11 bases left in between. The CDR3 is CASSLVGLGYNEQFF. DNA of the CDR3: TGTGCCAGCAGTTTAGTGGGCTTGGGCTACAATGAGCAGTTCTTC.